This T cell receptor (beta chain) originates from a study of cytomegalovirus exposure and HLA in healthy donors. Sampled while nominally healthy, donors likely had unrecorded immune exposures. A multiplex PCR was run with 60 Vbeta primers and 13 Jbeta primers. The method was immunoSEQ multiplex PCR; TCRdb's version includes in-frame clones alone and lacks a portion of them. The sample lists about 140,000 clones; around 65% were seen once. This clonotype was sampled from a male donor in good health and CMV-seronegative. The sample consisted of PBMCs.

CDR3 nucleotides: TGCAGCGTATCTCCGGGCGGTAGAGGGCGGGAGCAGTACTTC. Translated: CSVSPGGRGREQYF. The rearrangement joins TRBV29-1 to TRBJ2-7; TRBD2 might be the D (5 bases). The length of the CDR3 is 14 residues. V was pared by 6 bases and J by 7 bases, with 22 bases between. Looked up from germline, CDR1 is SQVTM and CDR2 is ANQGSEA.